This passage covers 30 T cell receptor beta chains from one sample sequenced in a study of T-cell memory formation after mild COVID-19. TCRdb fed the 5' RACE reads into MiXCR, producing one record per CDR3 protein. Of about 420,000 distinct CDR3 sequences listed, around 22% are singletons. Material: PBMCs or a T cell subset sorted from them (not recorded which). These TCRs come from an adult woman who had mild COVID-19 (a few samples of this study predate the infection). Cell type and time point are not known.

CDR3 in DNA: TGCAGCGTCGTGGGGGGACCTTACGAGCAGTACTTC. Encoded protein: CSVVGGPYEQYF. The genes are TRBV29-1 and TRBJ2-7; perhaps TRBD2 as D (6 bases). Per germline, CDR1 SQVTM and CDR2 ANQGSEA. The germline V and J ends were trimmed by 6 bases and 4 bases, with 13 bases remaining between them. This CDR3 region has 12 residues.

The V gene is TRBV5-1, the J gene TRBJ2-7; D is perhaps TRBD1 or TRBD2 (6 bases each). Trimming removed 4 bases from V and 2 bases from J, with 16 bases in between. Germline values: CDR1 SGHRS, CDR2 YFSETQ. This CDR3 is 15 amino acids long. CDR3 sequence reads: CASSRTGPGAYEQYF. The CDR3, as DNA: TGCGCCAGCAGCAGAACAGGGCCGGGGGCCTACGAGCAGTACTTC.

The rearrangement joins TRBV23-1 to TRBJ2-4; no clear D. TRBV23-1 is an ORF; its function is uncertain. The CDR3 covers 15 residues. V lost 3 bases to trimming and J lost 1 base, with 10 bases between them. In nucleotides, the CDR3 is TGCGCCAGCAGTCATGTGGGGAATGCCAAAAACATTCAGTACTTC. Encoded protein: CASSHVGNAKNIQYF.

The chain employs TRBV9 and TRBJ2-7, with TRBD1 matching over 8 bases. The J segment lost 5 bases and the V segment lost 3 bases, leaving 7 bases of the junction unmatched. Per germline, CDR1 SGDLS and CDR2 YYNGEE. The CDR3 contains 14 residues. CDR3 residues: CASSAGDRYHEQYF. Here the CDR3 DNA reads TGTGCCAGCAGCGCTGGGGACAGGTACCACGAGCAGTACTTC.

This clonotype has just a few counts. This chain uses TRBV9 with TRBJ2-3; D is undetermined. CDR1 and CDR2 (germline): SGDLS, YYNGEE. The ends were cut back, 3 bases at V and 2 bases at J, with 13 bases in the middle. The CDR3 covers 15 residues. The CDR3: CASSADEEHTDTQYF. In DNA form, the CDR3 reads TGTGCCAGCAGCGCCGACGAGGAGCACACAGATACGCAGTATTTT.

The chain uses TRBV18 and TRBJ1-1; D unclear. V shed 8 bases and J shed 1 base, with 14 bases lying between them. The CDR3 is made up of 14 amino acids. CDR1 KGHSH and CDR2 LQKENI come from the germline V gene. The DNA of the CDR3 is TGTGCCAGCGCATCAGGAATTCAGAACACTGAAGCTTTCTTT. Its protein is CASASGIQNTEAFF.

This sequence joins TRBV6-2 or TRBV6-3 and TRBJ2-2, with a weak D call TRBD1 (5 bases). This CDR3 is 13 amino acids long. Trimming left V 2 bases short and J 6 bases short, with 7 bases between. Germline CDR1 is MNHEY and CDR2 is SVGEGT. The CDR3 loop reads CASSYPTAGELFF. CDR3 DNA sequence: TGTGCCAGCAGTTACCCGACAGCCGGGGAGCTGTTTTTT.

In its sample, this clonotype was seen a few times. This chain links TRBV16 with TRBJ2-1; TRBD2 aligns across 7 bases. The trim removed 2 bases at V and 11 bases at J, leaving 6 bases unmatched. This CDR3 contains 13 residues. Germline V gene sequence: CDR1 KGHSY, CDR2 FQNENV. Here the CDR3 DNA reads TGTGCCAGCAGCCAAACGGGGGGTGGCAAGCAGTTCTTC. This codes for CASSQTGGGKQFF.

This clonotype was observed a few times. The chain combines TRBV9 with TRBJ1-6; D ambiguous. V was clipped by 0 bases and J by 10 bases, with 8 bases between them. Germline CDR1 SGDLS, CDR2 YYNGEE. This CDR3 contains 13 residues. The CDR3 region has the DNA TGTGCCAGCAGCGTAGGCCCTCTGTCACCCCTCCACTTT. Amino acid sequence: CASSVGPLSPLHF. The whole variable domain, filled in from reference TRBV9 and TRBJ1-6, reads DSGVTQTPKHLITATGQRVTLRCSPRSGDLSVYWYQQSLDQGLQFLIQYYNGEERAKGNILERFSAQQFPDLHSELNLSSLELGDSALYFCASSVGPLSPLHFGNGTRLTVT.

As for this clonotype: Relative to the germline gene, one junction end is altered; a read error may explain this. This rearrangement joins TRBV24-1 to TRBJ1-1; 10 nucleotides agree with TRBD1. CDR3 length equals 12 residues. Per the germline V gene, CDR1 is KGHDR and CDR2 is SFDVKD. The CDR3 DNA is TGTGCCACCAGTGACAACGACAGGGGGCTAAACTTT. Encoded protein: CATSDNDRGLNF.

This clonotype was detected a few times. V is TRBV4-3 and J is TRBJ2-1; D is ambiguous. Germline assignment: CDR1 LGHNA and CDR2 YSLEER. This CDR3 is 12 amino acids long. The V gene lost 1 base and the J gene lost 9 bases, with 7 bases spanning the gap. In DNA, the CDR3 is TGCGCCAGCAGCCAAGGGCACAGTGAGCAGTTCTTC. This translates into CASSQGHSEQFF.

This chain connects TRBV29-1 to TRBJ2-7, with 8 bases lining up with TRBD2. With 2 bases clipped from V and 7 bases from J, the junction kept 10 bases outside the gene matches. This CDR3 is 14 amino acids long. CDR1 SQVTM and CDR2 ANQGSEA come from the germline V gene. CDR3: CSVENGGGVREQYF. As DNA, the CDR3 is TGCAGCGTTGAAAACGGGGGGGGTGTGCGGGAGCAGTACTTC.

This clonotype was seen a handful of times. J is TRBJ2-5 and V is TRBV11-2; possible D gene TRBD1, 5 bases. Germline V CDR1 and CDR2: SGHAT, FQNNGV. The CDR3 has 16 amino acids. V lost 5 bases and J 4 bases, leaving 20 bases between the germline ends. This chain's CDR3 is CASSLRPQGRRETQYF. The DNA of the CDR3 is TGTGCCAGCAGCCTCCGTCCGCAGGGAAGGAGAGAGACCCAGTACTTC.

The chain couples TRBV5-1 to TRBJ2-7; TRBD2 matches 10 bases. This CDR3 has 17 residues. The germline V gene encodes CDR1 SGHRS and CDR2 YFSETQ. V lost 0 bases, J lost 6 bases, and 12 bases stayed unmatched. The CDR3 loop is CASSLAFIRSSGGEQYF. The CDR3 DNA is TGCGCCAGCAGCTTGGCCTTCATTAGGTCTAGCGGGGGCGAGCAGTACTTC.

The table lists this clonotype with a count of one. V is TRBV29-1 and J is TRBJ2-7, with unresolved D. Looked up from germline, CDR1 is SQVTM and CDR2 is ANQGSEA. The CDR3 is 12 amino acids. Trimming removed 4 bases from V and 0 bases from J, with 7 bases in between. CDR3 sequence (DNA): TGCAGCGTTGCAAGTAGCTCCTACGAGCAGTACTTC. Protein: CSVASSSYEQYF.

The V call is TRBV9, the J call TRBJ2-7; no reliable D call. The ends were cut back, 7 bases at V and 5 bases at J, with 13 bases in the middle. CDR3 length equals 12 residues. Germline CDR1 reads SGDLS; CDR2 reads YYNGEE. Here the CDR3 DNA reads TGTGCCAGCGGACCCGGTGGGGACGAGCAGTACTTC. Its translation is CASGPGGDEQYF.

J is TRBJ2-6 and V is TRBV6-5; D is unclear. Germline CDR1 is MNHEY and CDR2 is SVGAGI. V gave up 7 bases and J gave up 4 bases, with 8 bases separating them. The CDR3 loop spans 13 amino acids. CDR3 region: CASKVEGANVLTF. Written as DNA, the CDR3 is TGTGCCAGCAAGGTAGAGGGGGCCAACGTCCTGACTTTC.

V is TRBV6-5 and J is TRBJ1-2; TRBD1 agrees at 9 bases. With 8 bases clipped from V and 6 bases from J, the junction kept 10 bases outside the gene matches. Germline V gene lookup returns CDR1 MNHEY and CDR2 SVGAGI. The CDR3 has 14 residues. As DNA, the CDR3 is TGTGCCAGCCGTGGGACAGGGATCACTAATGGCTACACCTTC. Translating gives CASRGTGITNGYTF.

DNA for the CDR3: TGTGCCAGCAGTGATTCAGGGATCGGCTATGGCTACACCTTC. As protein: CASSDSGIGYGYTF. V and J are TRBV2 and TRBJ1-2, with a tentative D call TRBD1 (5 bases). Germline CDR1 reads SNHLY; CDR2 reads FYNNEI. This CDR3 is 14 amino acids long. V was cut by 3 bases and J by 4 bases, with 12 bases left in between.

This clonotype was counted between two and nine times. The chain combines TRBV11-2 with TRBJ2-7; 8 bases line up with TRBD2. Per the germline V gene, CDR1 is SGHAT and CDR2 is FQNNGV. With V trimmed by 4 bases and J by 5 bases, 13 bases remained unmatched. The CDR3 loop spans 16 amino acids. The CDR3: CASSSRHGTSFDEQYF. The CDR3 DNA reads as TGTGCCAGCAGCTCCCGTCATGGGACTAGTTTTGACGAGCAGTACTTC.

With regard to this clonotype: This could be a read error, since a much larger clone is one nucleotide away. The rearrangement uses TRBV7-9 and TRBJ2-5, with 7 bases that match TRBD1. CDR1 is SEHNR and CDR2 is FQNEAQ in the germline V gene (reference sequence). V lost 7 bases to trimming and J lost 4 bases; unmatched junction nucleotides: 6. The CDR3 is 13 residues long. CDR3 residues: CASTPTGLETQYF. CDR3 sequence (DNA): TGTGCCAGCACCCCGACAGGGTTAGAGACCCAGTACTTC.

The CDR3 region has the DNA TGTGCCAGCAGGAGTTTCCGAGGGGACACTGAAGCTTTCTTT. Protein sequence: CASRSFRGDTEAFF. The chain is built from TRBV12-3 or TRBV12-4 and TRBJ1-1; D is possibly TRBD1 (5 bases). CDR3 length: 14 amino acids. V lost 6 bases and J lost 3, with 14 bases in between.

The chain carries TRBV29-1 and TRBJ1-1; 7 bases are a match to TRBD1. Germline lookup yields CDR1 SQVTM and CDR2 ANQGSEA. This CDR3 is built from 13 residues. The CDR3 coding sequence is TGCGGATTACAGGGGCGCGGGAACACTGAAGCTTTCTTT. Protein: CGLQGRGNTEAFF.

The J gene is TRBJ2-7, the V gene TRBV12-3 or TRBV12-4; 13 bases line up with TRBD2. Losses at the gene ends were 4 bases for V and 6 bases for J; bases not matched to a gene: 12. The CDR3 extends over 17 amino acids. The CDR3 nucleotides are TGTGCCAGCAGTTCTGGACTAGCGGGGGCCGGAGGTCTCGAGCAGTACTTC. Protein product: CASSSGLAGAGGLEQYF.

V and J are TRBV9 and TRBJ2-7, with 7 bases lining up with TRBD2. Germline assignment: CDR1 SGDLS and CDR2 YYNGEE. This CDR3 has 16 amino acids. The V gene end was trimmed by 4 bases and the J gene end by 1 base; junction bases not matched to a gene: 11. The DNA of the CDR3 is TGTGCCAGCAGCCCGAGACTAAGCGGGGCTTCCTACGAGCAGTACTTC. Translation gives CASSPRLSGASYEQYF.

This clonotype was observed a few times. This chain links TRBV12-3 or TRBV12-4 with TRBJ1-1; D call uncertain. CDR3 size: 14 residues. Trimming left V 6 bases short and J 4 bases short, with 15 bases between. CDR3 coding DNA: TGTGCCAGCAGCCTTCGAGGAATCGGCACTGAAGCTTTCTTT. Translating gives CASSLRGIGTEAFF.

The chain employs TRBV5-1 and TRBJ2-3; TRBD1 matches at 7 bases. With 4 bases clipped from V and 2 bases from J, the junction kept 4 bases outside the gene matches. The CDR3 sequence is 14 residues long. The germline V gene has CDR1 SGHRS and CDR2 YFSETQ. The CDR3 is CASSQGQHTDTQYF. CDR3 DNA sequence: TGCGCCAGCAGCCAGGGACAGCACACAGATACGCAGTATTTT.

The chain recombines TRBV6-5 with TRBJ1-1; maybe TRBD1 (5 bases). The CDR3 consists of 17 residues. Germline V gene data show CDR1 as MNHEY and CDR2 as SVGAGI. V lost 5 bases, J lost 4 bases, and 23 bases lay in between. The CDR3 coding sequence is TGTGCCAGCAGTGTTCTCAACGTCAAGGGGCGAGGCACTGAAGCTTTCTTT. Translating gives CASSVLNVKGRGTEAFF.

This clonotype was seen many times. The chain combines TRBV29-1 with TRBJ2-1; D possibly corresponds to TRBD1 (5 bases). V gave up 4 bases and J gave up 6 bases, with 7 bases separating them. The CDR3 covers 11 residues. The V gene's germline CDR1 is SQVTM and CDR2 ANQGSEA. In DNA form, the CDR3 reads TGCAGCGTTGGACAGATCAATGAGCAGTTCTTC. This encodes CSVGQINEQFF.

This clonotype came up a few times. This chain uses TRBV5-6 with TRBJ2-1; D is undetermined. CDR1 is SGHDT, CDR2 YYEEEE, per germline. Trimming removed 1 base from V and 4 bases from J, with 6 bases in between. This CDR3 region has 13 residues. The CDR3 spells CASSLPAYNEQFF. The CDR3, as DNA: TGTGCCAGCAGCTTGCCTGCGTACAATGAGCAGTTCTTC.